This T cell receptor (beta chain) appears in the sequencing data of a study of cytomegalovirus exposure and HLA in healthy donors. Study results and limitations: CMV serostatus was the sole immune exposure information available.

Of note for this clone: Its antigen is not known.

Germline V lookup: CDR1 SGHRS, CDR2 YFSETQ. CDR3 size: 15 residues. The V and J ends lost 4 bases and 5 bases, in that order; junction bases with no gene match: 5. Primers included in the PCR were 60 Vbeta and 13 Jbeta primers. Assay used: immunoSEQ multiplex PCR; TCRdb lists only in-frame clones, some missing. The data contain about 150,000 clones, around a tenth of them singletons. The specimen was PBMCs. The source of this sequence is a man aged 45-60 years in good health and CMV-seronegative. The chain couples TRBV5-1 to TRBJ2-5; 13 bases match TRBD2. The CDR3 DNA sequence: TGCGCCAGCAGCCCGGGACTAGCGGGACCGGAGACCCAGTACTTC. This encodes CASSPGLAGPETQYF.